The clone carrying this TCR beta chain was found many times. Its antigen is still unknown. These data originate in a study of naive and memory T cell subsets. The SP2 primer and nested alpha and beta constant region primers amplified ligated cDNA in four rounds. Alpha and beta constant region primers primed reverse transcription for blood and skin samples. TCRdb re-called the 5' RACE reads with MiXCR, one entry per CDR3 protein. The profile shows tens of thousands of distinct CDR3 sequences, roughly 7% of them singletons. An oligonucleotide containing a UMI was ligated to the 3' end of TCR cDNA. Whole blood, roughly 2.5 ml, came from adult healthy volunteers. Cells were not sorted; total RNA input targeted roughly 1 to 1000 ng. Notes on the study in general: Potentially, T cell activation and differentiation skew this RNA-based measurement.

This receptor was identified in a male donor in good health.

The CDR3 loop reads CASRPNRDTEAFF. CDR3 DNA: TGCGCCAGCAGGCCTAACAGGGACACTGAAGCTTTCTTT. V is TRBV5-1 and J is TRBJ1-1, with a possible D match to TRBD1 (6 bases). There are 13 residues in the CDR3. Per germline, CDR1 SGHRS and CDR2 YFSETQ. Trimming pared 5 bases from V and 3 bases from J, leaving 11 bases between.